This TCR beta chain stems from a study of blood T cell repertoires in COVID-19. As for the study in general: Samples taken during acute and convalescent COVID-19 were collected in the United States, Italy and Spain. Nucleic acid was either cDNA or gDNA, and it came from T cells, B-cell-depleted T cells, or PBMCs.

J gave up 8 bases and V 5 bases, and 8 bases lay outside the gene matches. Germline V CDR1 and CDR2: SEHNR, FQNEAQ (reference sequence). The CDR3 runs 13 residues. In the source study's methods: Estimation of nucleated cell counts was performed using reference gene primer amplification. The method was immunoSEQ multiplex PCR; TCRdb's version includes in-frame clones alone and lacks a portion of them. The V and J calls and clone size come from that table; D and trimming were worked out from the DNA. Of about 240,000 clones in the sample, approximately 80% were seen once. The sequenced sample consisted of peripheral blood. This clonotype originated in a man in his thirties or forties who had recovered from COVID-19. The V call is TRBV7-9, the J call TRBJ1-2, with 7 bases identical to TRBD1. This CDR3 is CASSPGGTAGYTF. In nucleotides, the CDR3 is TGTGCCAGCAGCCCTGGAGGGACAGCCGGCTACACCTTC.